Presented here are 23 T cell receptor beta chains from one specimen sequenced in a study of blood T cells in healthy people across ages. A J-beta primer mix and a sample-barcoded 5' primer were used in a second PCR of about 7 to 12 cycles. TCRdb reprocessed the 5' RACE reads via MiXCR and lists one record per CDR3 protein. Of under 950,000 distinct CDR3 sequences in the sample, 22% are singletons; the top ten hold around a fifth. The sequencing sample was made of blood. These receptors were collected from an older man in good health.

This chain links TRBV27 with TRBJ2-7; D gene unclear. Looked up from germline, CDR1 is MNHEY and CDR2 is SMNVEV (reference sequence). V lost 6 bases, J lost 2 bases, and 14 bases lay in between. This CDR3 has 14 amino acids. CDR3 residues: CASSLGRPPYEQYF. The CDR3 coding sequence is TGTGCCAGCAGCCTTGGCAGGCCCCCCTACGAGCAGTACTTC.

This clonotype was picked up a small number of times. The chain is built from TRBV7-2 and TRBJ2-4; 7 nucleotides agree with TRBD2. The CDR3 sequence is 14 residues long. Germline V gene data show CDR1 as SGHTA and CDR2 as FQGNSA. The V segment lost 5 bases and the J segment 6 bases; nucleotides outside the gene matches: 7. This CDR3 is CASSLIAGSNIQYF. The CDR3 nucleotides read TGTGCCAGCAGCCTAATAGCGGGTTCAAACATTCAGTACTTC. Using reference TRBV7-2 and TRBJ2-4 for the parts outside the CDR3, the full variable domain is GAGVSQSPSNKVTEKGKDVELRCDPISGHTALYWYRQSLGQGLEFLIYFQGNSAPDKSGLPSDRFSAERTGGSVSTLTIQRTQQEDSAVYLCASSLIAGSNIQYFGAGTRLSVL.

On this clonotype itself: In this CDR3 the conserved last residue, phenylalanine or tryptophan, is missing, so a read error is likely. The chain links TRBV12-3 or TRBV12-4 to TRBJ2-3; perhaps TRBD2 as D (5 bases). This CDR3 is built from 12 residues. Here the CDR3 reads CAGRVRADAQYS. For the CDR3, the DNA is TGTGCCGGCAGAGTGAGGGCAGATGCGCAGTATTCT.

The chain joins TRBV3-1 to TRBJ2-5; the D gene is possibly TRBD2 (6 bases). The closer fit of TRBJ2-7 to the DNA end suggests the J call may be wrong. The CDR3 sequence is 15 residues long. Germline assignment: CDR1 LGHDT and CDR2 YNNKEL (reference sequence). The CDR3 sequence is CASSQAGDGYYEQYF. Here the CDR3 DNA reads TGTGCCAGCAGCCAAGCGGGGGACGGCTACTACGAGCAGTACTTC.

This chain joins TRBV18 and TRBJ1-4; the D is unclear. V lost 1 base to trimming and J lost 1 base, with 10 bases between them. CDR3 length equals 16 residues. Germline V lookup: CDR1 KGHSH, CDR2 LQKENI. The CDR3 DNA reads TGTGCCAGCTCACCACGCCACATCGAAACTAATGAAAAACTGTTTTTT. It codes for CASSPRHIETNEKLFF. The entire variable domain, with the rest obtained from reference TRBV18 and TRBJ1-4, is as follows: NAGVMQNPRHLVRRRGQEARLRCSPMKGHSHVYWYRQLPEEGLKFMVYLQKENIIDESGMPKERFSAEFPKEGPSILRIQQVVRGDSAAYFCASSPRHIETNEKLFFGSGTQLSVL.

The V and J genes are TRBV6-1 and TRBJ2-1; possible D gene TRBD2, 5 bases. The CDR3 totals 13 residues. V lost 7 bases and J 9 bases, leaving 16 bases between the germline ends. Germline CDR1 is MNHNS and CDR2 is SASEGT. CDR3 residues: CASTDSASGEQFF. CDR3 DNA sequence: TGTGCCAGCACGGATAGCGCCTCGGGTGAGCAGTTCTTC.

This clonotype was seen a few times. The V and J genes are TRBV2 and TRBJ2-6; TRBD1 is a possible D gene (5 bases). This CDR3 region has 14 residues. In germline, CDR1 is SNHLY, CDR2 FYNNEI. The V end lost 7 bases, the J end lost 2 bases, and 9 bases lay between the germline ends. CDR3 bases: TGTGCCAGCATATTGGGGCCTGGGGCCAACGTCCTGACTTTC. Translating gives CASILGPGANVLTF.

The CDR3 loop is CASSPQFEQFF. DNA of the CDR3: TGTGCCAGCAGCCCCCAGTTTGAGCAGTTCTTC. The chain uses TRBV11-2 and TRBJ2-5; D gene ambiguous. TRBJ2-1 matches the DNA end more closely, so the J call is doubtful. This CDR3 is 11 amino acids long. Germline values: CDR1 SGHAT, CDR2 FQNNGV.

This clonotype showed up just a few times. The chain combines TRBV6-1 with TRBJ1-1; possibly TRBD1 for D (5 bases). Germline assignment: CDR1 MNHNS and CDR2 SASEGT. This CDR3 is 12 amino acids long. V was trimmed by 5 bases and J by 5 bases, leaving 9 bases between them. In DNA form, the CDR3 reads TGTGCCAGCAGTAAAGGGGTTACTGAAGCTTTCTTT. It translates to CASSKGVTEAFF.

This sequence joins TRBV6-2 or TRBV6-3 and TRBJ2-7; 8 nucleotides agree with TRBD1. This CDR3 contains 14 residues. Germline V gene data show CDR1 as MNHEY and CDR2 as SVGEGT. Trimming removed 5 bases from V and 2 bases from J; junction bases left unmatched: 5. The DNA for the CDR3 is TGTGCCAGCAGTCCCGCAGGGGGCCCCTACGAGCAGTACGTC. This translates into CASSPAGGPYEQYV.

As to this clonotype: No conserved phenylalanine or tryptophan ends this CDR3, so it is likely a read error. This chain uses TRBV5-1 with TRBJ2-7; TRBD1 matches at 10 bases. In germline, CDR1 is SGHRS, CDR2 YFSETQ. This CDR3 region has 15 residues. The J segment lost 2 bases and the V segment lost 7 bases, leaving 9 bases of the junction unmatched. The CDR3 DNA reads TGCGCCAGCGGCTATGCCGGGACAGGGGCCTACGAGCAGTACTCC. As protein: CASGYAGTGAYEQYS.

This clonotype appeared a few times. V usage is TRBV5-6 and J usage is TRBJ1-2, with a tentative D call TRBD1 (5 bases). Germline loops: CDR1 SGHDT, CDR2 YYEEEE. The V gene lost 2 bases and the J gene lost 7 bases, with 12 bases spanning the gap. CDR3 length: 13 residues. In nucleotides, the CDR3 is TGTGCCAGCAGCTTCTCTGGGGCTGCTGGCTACACCTTC. This encodes CASSFSGAAGYTF.

A remark on this clonotype: At one boundary the junction diverges from the germline segment, which might be a read error. The chain joins TRBV29-1 to TRBJ2-5; 11 bases align to TRBD2. CDR3 length: 16 amino acids. Per the germline V gene, CDR1 is SQVTM and CDR2 is ANQGSEA. The CDR3 reads CSVEDTSGGLGETQYF. The CDR3 coding sequence is TGCAGCGTAGAAGACACTAGCGGGGGCCTGGGGGAGACCCAGTACTTC.

The chain couples TRBV12-3 or TRBV12-4 to TRBJ2-2, with TRBD1 identical over 8 bases. This CDR3 has 15 amino acids. Unmatched junction bases numbered 7, after V lost 5 bases and J lost 5 bases. CDR3 in DNA: TGTGCCAGCAGTCCGGGGACAGGAGGGACCGGGGAGCTGTTTTTT. Translating gives CASSPGTGGTGELFF.

As regards this clonotype: One junction end does not reproduce the germline sequence, and a read error may be involved. CDR3 sequence (DNA): TGTGCCAGCAGCTTGGGATGGGACCCGATGAACTTC. This codes for CASSLGWDPMNF. The chain joins TRBV5-6 to TRBJ1-2; tentatively, D is TRBD1 (5 bases). CDR1 and CDR2 from the germline V gene are SGHDT and YYEEEE. The CDR3 is 12 amino acids.

This clonotype has a handful of counts. The chain combines TRBV3-1 with TRBJ1-6, with D unresolved. The germline CDR1 and CDR2 sequences are LGHDT and YNNKEL (reference sequence). Trimming shortened V by 4 bases and J by 0 bases, and 13 bases separated the two germline ends. CDR3 size: 17 residues. This chain's CDR3 is CASSLNPAVSYNSPLHF. The CDR3 coding sequence is TGTGCCAGCAGCCTGAATCCAGCCGTCTCCTATAATTCACCCCTCCACTTT.

This clonotype was counted between two and nine times. The CDR3 sequence is CASSLAGISRNEQFF. The CDR3 DNA sequence: TGTGCCAGCTCACTAGCGGGAATTTCTAGGAATGAGCAGTTCTTC. The genes are TRBV18 and TRBJ2-1, with TRBD2 identical over 8 bases. The CDR3 has 15 amino acids. With V trimmed by 4 bases and J by 7 bases, 9 bases remained unmatched. Germline V gives CDR1 KGHSH, CDR2 LQKENI.

This clonotype was counted between two and nine times. The chain recombines TRBV5-1 with TRBJ1-1; a possible D gene is TRBD1 (5 bases). Germline CDR1 is SGHRS and CDR2 is YFSETQ. V shed 0 bases and J shed 2 bases, with 11 bases lying between them. The length of the CDR3 is 15 residues. CDR3 bases: TGCGCCAGCAGCTTGGTTGCAGGGTCCAACACTGAAGCTTTCTTT. It codes for CASSLVAGSNTEAFF.

The J gene is TRBJ1-1, the V gene TRBV12-3 or TRBV12-4, with a possible D match to TRBD1 (6 bases). This CDR3 has 14 residues. V lost 3 bases, J lost 11 bases, and 19 bases lay in between. CDR3 coding DNA: TGTGCCAGCAGTTTTAACAGGGAGAGTGGTAGGGCTTTCTTT. Translating it yields CASSFNRESGRAFF.

This chain joins TRBV28 and TRBJ1-6; 7 nucleotides align to TRBD1. Looked up from germline, CDR1 is MDHEN and CDR2 is SYDVKM. The CDR3 totals 15 residues. After removal of 6 bases from V and 7 bases from J, the junction contained 9 bases not matched to a gene. This CDR3 is CASRDLTGDNSPLHF. The CDR3 nucleotides read TGTGCCAGCAGGGACCTTACAGGGGACAATTCACCCCTCCACTTT.

This clonotype was seen a handful of times. This rearrangement joins TRBV5-5 to TRBJ1-4; the D is unclear. Germline values: CDR1 SGHKS, CDR2 YYEKEE (reference sequence). The V gene lost 4 bases and the J gene lost 2 bases, with 15 bases spanning the gap. The CDR3 is 16 amino acids. This CDR3 reads CASSPRLPSTNEKLFF. CDR3 bases: TGTGCCAGCAGCCCTCGACTCCCATCGACTAATGAAAAACTGTTTTTT. Full variable domain (rest looked up from reference TRBV5-5 and TRBJ1-4): DAGVTQSPTHLIKTRGQQVTLRCSPISGHKSVSWYQQVLGQGPQFIFQYYEKEERGRGNFPDRFSARQFPNYSSELNVNALLLGDSALYLCASSPRLPSTNEKLFFGSGTQLSVL.

This clonotype has more than one count but fewer than ten. V is TRBV29-1 and J is TRBJ2-1; 9 nucleotides line up with TRBD1. J was trimmed by 5 bases and V by 3 bases; bases with no gene match: 5. This CDR3 has 14 residues. Looked up from germline, CDR1 is SQVTM and CDR2 is ANQGSEA. CDR3 sequence: CSVEDRGLNNEQFF. The CDR3 DNA is TGCAGCGTTGAGGACAGGGGTTTGAACAATGAGCAGTTCTTC.

This clonotype appeared a few times. Sequence at one end of the junction differs from germline and may be a read error. The chain is built from TRBV20-1 and TRBJ2-5; 8 bases align to TRBD1. This CDR3 comprises 12 residues. The germline gives CDR1 DFQATT, CDR2 SNEGSKA (reference sequence). The CDR3 sequence: CSARDRGETQYF. CDR3 DNA sequence: TGCAGTGCTCGAGACAGGGGAGAGACCCAGTACTTC.